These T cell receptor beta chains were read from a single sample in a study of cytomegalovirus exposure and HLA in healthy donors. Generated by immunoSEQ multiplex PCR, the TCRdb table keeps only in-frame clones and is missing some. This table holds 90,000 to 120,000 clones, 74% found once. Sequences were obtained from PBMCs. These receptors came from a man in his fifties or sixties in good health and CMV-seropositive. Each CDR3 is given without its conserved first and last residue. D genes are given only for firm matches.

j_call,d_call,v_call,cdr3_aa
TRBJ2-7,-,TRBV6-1,ASYSLGTYEQY
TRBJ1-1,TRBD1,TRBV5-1,ASTGQGALTEAF
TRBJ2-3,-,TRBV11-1,ASSPMLTSTDTQY
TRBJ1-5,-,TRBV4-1,ASSQDRVQPQH
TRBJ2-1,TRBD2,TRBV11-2,ASSQLAGNYNEQF
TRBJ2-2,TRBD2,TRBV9,ASSGALGLAGLNTGELF
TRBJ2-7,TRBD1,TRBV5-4,ASSLVRQTGAEQY
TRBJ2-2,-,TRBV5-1,ASSGGRPINTGELF
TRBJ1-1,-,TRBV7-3,ASSLDGMNTEAF
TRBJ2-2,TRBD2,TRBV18,ASSLTTERGANTGELF
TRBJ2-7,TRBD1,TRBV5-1,ASSLGGQGNEQY
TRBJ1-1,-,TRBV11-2,ASSFYAEAF
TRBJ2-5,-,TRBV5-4,ASSLEAGWETQY
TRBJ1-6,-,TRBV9,ASSSTGNSPLH
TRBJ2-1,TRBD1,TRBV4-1,ASSPFRQGTYNEQF
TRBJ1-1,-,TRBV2,ASSSEKDTEAF
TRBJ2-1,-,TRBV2,ASTAASNNEQF
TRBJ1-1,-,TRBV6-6,ASSYGGGTEAF
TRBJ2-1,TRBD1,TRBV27,ASSRWDSNNEQF
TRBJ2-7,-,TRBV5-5,ASSLAALSGSYEQY
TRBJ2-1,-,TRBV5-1,ASSLLPSYNEQF
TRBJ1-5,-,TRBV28,ASSLTGPQPQH
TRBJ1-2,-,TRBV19,ASSMKLQGSYGYT
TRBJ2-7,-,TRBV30,AWSGGHEQY
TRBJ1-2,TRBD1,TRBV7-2,ASSRGTARSNYGYT
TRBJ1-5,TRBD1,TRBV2,ASRIGDSAQYSNQPQH